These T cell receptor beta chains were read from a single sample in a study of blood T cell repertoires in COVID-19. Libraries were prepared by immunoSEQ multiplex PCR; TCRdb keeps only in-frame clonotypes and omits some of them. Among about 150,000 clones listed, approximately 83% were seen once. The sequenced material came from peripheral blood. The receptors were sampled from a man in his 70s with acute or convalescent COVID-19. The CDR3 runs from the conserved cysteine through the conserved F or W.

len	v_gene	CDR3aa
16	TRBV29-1	CSVLPWTSVITDTQYF
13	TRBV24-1	CATRGTSGETQYF
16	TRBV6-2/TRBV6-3	CASSALETRAKNIQYF
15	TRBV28	CASSQAPGTAYEQYF
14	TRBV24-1	CATSEGGSYNEQFF
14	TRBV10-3	CAIKEGGWTGELFF
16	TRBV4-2	CASSQTRTSGTNEQFF
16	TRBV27	CASSPKAGGPRDTQYF
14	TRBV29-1	CSVEDRTANYGYTF
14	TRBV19	CASRTGERLDEQFF
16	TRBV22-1	CPGSAGLINSNQPQHF
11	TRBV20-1	CSAMQDTEAFF
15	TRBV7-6	CASSGLAGVGNEQFF
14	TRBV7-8	CASSFRDREDEQYF
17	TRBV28	CASSRPGLARSTDTQYF
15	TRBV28	CASSLGRGANEKLFF
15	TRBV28	CASRSGTGGLQPQHF
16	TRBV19	CASSITARGSGNTIYF
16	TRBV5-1	CASSDALAGTYNEQFF
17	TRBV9	CASSVDPAGGPWNEQFF
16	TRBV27	CASSLTGTSGIFEQYF
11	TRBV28	CASSSTDTQYF
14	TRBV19	CASSMEGLGQPQHF
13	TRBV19	CASSTQGGETQYF
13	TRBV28	CASRRTSTDTQYF
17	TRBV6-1	CASSGTKGGLSLETQYF
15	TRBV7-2	CASSLVKAGSYEQYF
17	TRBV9	CASSLGMTRFSGNTIYF
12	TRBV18	CASSLATIEQYF
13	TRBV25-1	CASSEYVSTEAFF
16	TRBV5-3	CARSSPGQPGANVLTF
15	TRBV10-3	CASGLGTSGRYEQYF
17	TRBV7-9	CASSFKSGGPDAYEQYF
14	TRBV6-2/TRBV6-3	CASSAPGGQETQYF
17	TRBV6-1	CASSDGTGAVSGNTIYF
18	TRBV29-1	CSVGRKQASGSTTGELFF
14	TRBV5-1	CASSLGGNTGELFF
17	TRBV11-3	CASSLGVGAPNTGELFF
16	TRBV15	CATSRDPGLGKNEQFF
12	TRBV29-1	CSAGTGDQPQHF
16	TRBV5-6	CASSLGTGFTNEKLFF
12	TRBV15	CATSRVREKLFF
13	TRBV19	CASRDRGNQPQHF